This T cell receptor (beta chain) appears in the sequencing data of a study of spatial heterogeneity in lung cancer. At the level of the study: Consistent detection of more beta-chain than alpha-chain sequences was observed. The library had UMIs, and each TCR and UMI pair averaged more than ten raw reads.

The sample's time point: sample taken at primary tumor resection. No cell sorting; template was whole RNA from tumor, lung tissue or PBMC. This CDR3 is 17 amino acids long. Germline values: CDR1 SGHRS, CDR2 YFSETQ. The V gene end was trimmed by 3 bases and the J gene end by 0 bases; junction bases not matched to a gene: 7. The presence of a unique molecular identifier marked each TCR cDNA molecule. TCRdb passed the 5' RACE reads through MiXCR, listing each CDR3 protein once. The repertoire holds 70,000 to 90,000 distinct CDR3 sequences, with roughly 15% as singletons. The TCR comes from a male donor with early-stage non-small cell lung cancer. Sequences were derived from PBMCs, sampled at surgery. This chain connects TRBV5-1 to TRBJ2-1; 9 bases line up with TRBD2. The CDR3 nucleotides read TGCGCCAGCAGCTCGCGTGGACTAGCGTACTCCTACAATGAGCAGTTCTTC. As protein: CASSSRGLAYSYNEQFF.